Each of the 16 T cell receptor beta chains below was sequenced from the same sample in a study of OX40 agonist ivuxolimab in advanced cancers. Produced via immunoSEQ multiplex PCR; TCRdb's table is partial and in-frame only. The top ten hold less than 5% of the sample, which has around 35,000 clones, roughly nine tenths seen once. Sequences were derived from CD4+ or CD8+ T cells sorted from blood, sampled in a trial of the OX40 agonist ivuxolimab. The source of these receptors is an adult with an advanced solid tumor such as melanoma, head and neck, liver or kidney cancer.

The genes are TRBV10-1 and TRBJ2-3, with D tentatively TRBD2 (6 bases). Between the trimmed V and J ends, which lost 1 base and 0 bases, there was a span of 14 bases. Germline CDR1 WNHNN, CDR2 SYGVQD (reference sequence). This CDR3 has 17 residues. The CDR3 coding sequence is TGCGCCAGCAGTGAGTTTTTGGGGGGAAGGAGCACAGATACGCAGTATTTT. This encodes CASSEFLGGRSTDTQYF.

The V call is TRBV7-8, the J call TRBJ1-5; TRBD1 might be the D (5 bases). Germline V gene sequence: CDR1 SGHVS, CDR2 FQNEAQ. The length of the CDR3 is 16 residues. Trimming cost V 2 bases and J 0 bases, with 11 bases left between them. CDR3: CASSLRAGNSNQPQHF. The CDR3, as DNA: TGTGCCAGCAGCTTACGTGCAGGGAATAGCAATCAGCCCCAGCATTTT.

This chain uses TRBV27 with TRBJ1-2; 8 nucleotides match TRBD1. Per the germline V gene, CDR1 is MNHEY and CDR2 is SMNVEV (reference sequence). The CDR3 consists of 14 residues. The V gene end was trimmed by 4 bases and the J gene end by 2 bases; junction bases not matched to a gene: 3. The CDR3, as DNA: TGTGCCAGCAGTTCGGACAGGGTGAACTATGGCTACACCTTC. It translates to CASSSDRVNYGYTF.

The chain couples TRBV5-1 to TRBJ2-1; no definite D call. Germline values: CDR1 SGHRS, CDR2 YFSETQ. This CDR3 comprises 16 residues. V shed 3 bases and J shed 2 bases, with 15 bases lying between them. As DNA, the CDR3 is TGCGCCAGCAGCTCTGAGGCCGTGGGCGCCTACAATGAGCAGTTCTTC. It codes for CASSSEAVGAYNEQFF.

The V and J genes are TRBV28 and TRBJ2-3; TRBD2 might be the D (6 bases). This CDR3 is built from 15 residues. Germline V gene sequence: CDR1 MDHEN, CDR2 SYDVKM. V gave up 6 bases and J gave up 2 bases, with 15 bases separating them. The CDR3 protein is CASSAVGGFTDTQYF. The CDR3 nucleotides are TGTGCCAGCAGCGCCGTGGGGGGTTTCACAGATACGCAGTATTTT.

The chain has TRBV18 and TRBJ1-4; D remains unclear. Trimming cost V 6 bases and J 7 bases, with 12 bases left between them. The CDR3 loop spans 13 amino acids. Germline values: CDR1 KGHSH, CDR2 LQKENI. CDR3 protein: CASSVGLAEKLFF. The CDR3 DNA follows: TGTGCCAGCTCGGTGGGTTTGGCTGAAAAACTGTTTTTT.

The V call is TRBV5-1, the J call TRBJ2-3; D ambiguous. V gave up 4 bases and J gave up 0 bases, with 15 bases separating them. The CDR3 loop spans 16 amino acids. Germline-derived CDR1 and CDR2 are SGHRS and YFSETQ. The CDR3 nucleotides read TGCGCCAGCAGCCCCCCGGGCGGACGGAGCACAGATACGCAGTATTTT. This encodes CASSPPGGRSTDTQYF.

This chain joins TRBV6-4 and TRBJ2-3, with D perhaps TRBD1 (7 bases). V was trimmed by 5 bases and J by 6 bases, leaving 15 bases between them. The germline V gene encodes CDR1 MRHNA and CDR2 SNTAGT. CDR3 size: 14 residues. In DNA form, the CDR3 reads TGTGCCAGCAGTCCAGGGGGGTCGCGCGATACGCAGTATTTT. Translated: CASSPGGSRDTQYF.

CDR3 in amino acids: CSVEDDKRDEQFF. As DNA, the CDR3 is TGCAGCGTTGAAGATGACAAAAGAGATGAGCAGTTCTTC. The J gene is TRBJ2-1, the V gene TRBV29-1; no clear D gene. V was clipped by 0 bases and J by 8 bases, with 11 bases between them. Germline loops: CDR1 SQVTM, CDR2 ANQGSEA. The CDR3 runs 13 residues.

The chain uses TRBV2 and TRBJ2-7; 10 bases line up with TRBD1. The CDR3 covers 16 residues. Germline V gene sequence: CDR1 SNHLY, CDR2 FYNNEI. J was trimmed by 9 bases and V by 4 bases; bases with no gene match: 15. The chain's CDR3 is CASSGQGASQPLRQYF. As DNA, the CDR3 is TGTGCCAGCAGTGGACAGGGGGCTAGTCAGCCCCTGCGGCAGTACTTC.

V is TRBV4-1 and J is TRBJ2-3, with 7 bases lining up with TRBD2. The length of the CDR3 is 17 residues. In germline, CDR1 is MGHRA, CDR2 YSYEKL. V was clipped by 1 base and J by 1 base; unmatched bases: 8. The CDR3 DNA sequence: TGCGCCAGCAGCCAAGGCTGGGCGGGAGTCGGCACAGATACGCAGTATTTT. It codes for CASSQGWAGVGTDTQYF.

The J gene is TRBJ1-1, the V gene TRBV19, with D uncertain. Germline CDR1 and CDR2: LNHDA and SQIVND (reference sequence). This CDR3 has 13 amino acids. Trimming cost V 4 bases and J 5 bases, with 11 bases left between them. The CDR3 is CASSSRVRTEAFF. The CDR3 bases are TGTGCCAGTAGTAGCCGGGTGAGAACTGAAGCTTTCTTT.

The chain employs TRBV7-9 and TRBJ1-4; no reliable D call. The CDR3 consists of 14 residues. Germline CDR1 and CDR2: SEHNR and FQNEAQ (reference sequence). Trimming shortened V by 5 bases and J by 4 bases, and 11 bases separated the two germline ends. The CDR3 protein is CASSPHFLNEKLFF. CDR3 nucleotide sequence: TGTGCCAGCAGCCCCCATTTTCTTAATGAAAAACTGTTTTTT.

The V and J genes are TRBV15 and TRBJ1-2; D is unclear. CDR1 is LNHNV and CDR2 is YYDKDF in the germline V gene (reference sequence). V lost 0 bases, J lost 8 bases, and 7 bases lay in between. This CDR3 is built from 12 residues. CDR3 residues: CATSRERSGYTF. CDR3 bases: TGTGCCACCAGCAGAGAGAGGTCCGGCTACACCTTC.

The chain uses TRBV2 and TRBJ2-7; weak D call: TRBD1 (5 bases). V gave up 6 bases and J gave up 0 bases, with 6 bases separating them. This CDR3 contains 12 residues. Per germline, CDR1 SNHLY and CDR2 FYNNEI. As DNA, the CDR3 is TGTGCCAGCAGGGACATCTCCTACGAGCAGTACTTC. Translation gives CASRDISYEQYF.

The chain recombines TRBV6-1 with TRBJ1-2, with TRBD1 identical over 8 bases. CDR1 MNHNS and CDR2 SASEGT come from the germline V gene. This CDR3 has 14 amino acids. After removal of 4 bases from V and 4 bases from J, the junction contained 5 bases not matched to a gene. The CDR3 loop is CASSGRQGIYGYTF. The DNA of the CDR3 is TGTGCCAGCAGTGGAAGACAGGGGATCTATGGCTACACCTTC.